This T cell receptor (beta chain) was sequenced for a study of cytomegalovirus exposure and HLA in healthy donors. General study results and limits: Later analysis demonstrated an association between a missense DCLRE1C variant and TCR beta V- and J-gene trimming. Several of the most significant clusters appeared linked to common viral pathogens, based on a later analysis.

The study ran its PCR with 60 Vbeta and 13 Jbeta primers. Original handling: Tens of millions of unique TCR beta chains, some 9.9 million of them shared, were counted by a later analysis. TCRdb's table, derived via immunoSEQ multiplex PCR, lists solely in-frame clones and lacks some. The D gene and trimming were derived from the DNA, and the V and J assignments and clone size from that table. The table has about 170,000 clones, about 85% seen once; the top ten hold 2.5% to 3%. Remarks on this clone: Its antigen is currently unknown.

V lost 1 base and J lost 2; bases outside the gene matches: 3. The V gene's germline CDR1 is SNHLY and CDR2 FYNNEI. The length of the CDR3 is 15 residues. The TCR sequence derives from a young man in good health and CMV-seropositive. The sample comprised PBMCs. The chain has TRBV2 and TRBJ2-3; 7 bases match TRBD2. In DNA, the CDR3 is TGTGCCAGCAGTGAAGGTGGGAGGGCCACAGATACGCAGTATTTT. Translated: CASSEGGRATDTQYF.